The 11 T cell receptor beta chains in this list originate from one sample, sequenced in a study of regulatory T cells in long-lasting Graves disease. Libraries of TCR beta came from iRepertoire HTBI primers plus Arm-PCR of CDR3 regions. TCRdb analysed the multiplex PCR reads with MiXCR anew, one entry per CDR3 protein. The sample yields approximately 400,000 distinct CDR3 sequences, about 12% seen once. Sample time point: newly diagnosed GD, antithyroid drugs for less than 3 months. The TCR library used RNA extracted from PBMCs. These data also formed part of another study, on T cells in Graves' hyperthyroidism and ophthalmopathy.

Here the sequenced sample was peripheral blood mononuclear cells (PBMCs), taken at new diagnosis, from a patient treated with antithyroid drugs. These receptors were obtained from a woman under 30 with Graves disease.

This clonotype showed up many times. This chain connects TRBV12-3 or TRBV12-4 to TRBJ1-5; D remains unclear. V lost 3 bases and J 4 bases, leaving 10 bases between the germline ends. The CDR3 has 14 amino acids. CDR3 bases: TGTGCCAGCAGTTTCGGTCGGATAAATCAGCCCCAGCATTTT. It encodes CASSFGRINQPQHF.

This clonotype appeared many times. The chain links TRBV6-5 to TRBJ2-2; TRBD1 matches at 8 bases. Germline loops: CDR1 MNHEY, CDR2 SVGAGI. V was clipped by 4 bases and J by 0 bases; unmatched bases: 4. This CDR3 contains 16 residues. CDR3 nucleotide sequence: TGTGCCAGCAGTTTCCCAGGGGGCCCGAACACCGGGGAGCTGTTTTTT. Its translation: CASSFPGGPNTGELFF.

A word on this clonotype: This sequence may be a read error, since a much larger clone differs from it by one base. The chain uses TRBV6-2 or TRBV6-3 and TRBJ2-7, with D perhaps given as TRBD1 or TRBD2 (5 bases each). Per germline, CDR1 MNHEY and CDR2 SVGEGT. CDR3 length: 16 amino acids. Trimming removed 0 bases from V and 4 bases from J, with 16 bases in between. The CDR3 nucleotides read TGTGCCAGCAGTTACTCCGAGAGGGGATCTGGGTACGAGCAGTACGTC. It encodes CASSYSERGSGYEQYV.

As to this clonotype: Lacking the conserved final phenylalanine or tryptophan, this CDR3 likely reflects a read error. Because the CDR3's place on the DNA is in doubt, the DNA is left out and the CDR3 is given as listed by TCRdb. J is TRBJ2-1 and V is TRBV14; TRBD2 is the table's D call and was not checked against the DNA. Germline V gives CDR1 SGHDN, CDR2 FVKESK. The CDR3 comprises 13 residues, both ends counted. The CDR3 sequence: CASSQLLAGDVHI.

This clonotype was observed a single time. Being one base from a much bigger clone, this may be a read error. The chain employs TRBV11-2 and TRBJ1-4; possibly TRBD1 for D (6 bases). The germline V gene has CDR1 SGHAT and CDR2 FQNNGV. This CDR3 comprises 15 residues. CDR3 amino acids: CASSFTGKGREKLLF. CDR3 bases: TGTGCCAGCAGCTTTACAGGGAAAGGAAGAGAAAAACTGCTTTTT.

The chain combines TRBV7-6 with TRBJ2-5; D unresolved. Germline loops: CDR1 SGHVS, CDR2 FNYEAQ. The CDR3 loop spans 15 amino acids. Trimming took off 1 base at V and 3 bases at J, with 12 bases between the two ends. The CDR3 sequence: CASSLGGWDEETQYF. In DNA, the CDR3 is TGTGCCAGCAGCTTAGGTGGTTGGGATGAAGAGACCCAGTACTTC.

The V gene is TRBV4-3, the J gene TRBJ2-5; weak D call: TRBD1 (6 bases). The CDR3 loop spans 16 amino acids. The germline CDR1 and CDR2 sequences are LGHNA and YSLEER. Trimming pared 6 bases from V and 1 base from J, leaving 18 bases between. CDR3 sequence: CASRPGRGPSQETQYF. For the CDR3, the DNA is TGCGCCAGCAGGCCCGGCAGGGGACCCTCCCAAGAGACCCAGTACTTC.

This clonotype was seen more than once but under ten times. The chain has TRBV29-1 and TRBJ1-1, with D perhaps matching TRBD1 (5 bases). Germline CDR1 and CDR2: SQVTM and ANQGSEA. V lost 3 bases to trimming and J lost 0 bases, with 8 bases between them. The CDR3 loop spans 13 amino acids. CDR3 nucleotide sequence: TGCAGCGTTGATGGGGGTATGAACACTGAAGCTTTCTTT. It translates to CSVDGGMNTEAFF.

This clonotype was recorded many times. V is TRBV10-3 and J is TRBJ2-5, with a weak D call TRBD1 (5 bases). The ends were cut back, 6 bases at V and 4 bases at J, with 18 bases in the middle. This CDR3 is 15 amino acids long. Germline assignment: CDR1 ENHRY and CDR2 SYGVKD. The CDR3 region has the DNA TGTGCCATCAGCGGACGCCAGGGCGTTCTAGAGACCCAGTACTTC. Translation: CAISGRQGVLETQYF.

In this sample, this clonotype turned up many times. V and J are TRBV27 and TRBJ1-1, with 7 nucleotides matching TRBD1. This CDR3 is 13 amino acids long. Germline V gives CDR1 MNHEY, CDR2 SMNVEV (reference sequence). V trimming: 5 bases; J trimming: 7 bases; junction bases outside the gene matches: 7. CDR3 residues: CASSPDREGEAFF. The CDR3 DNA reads TGTGCCAGCAGTCCCGACAGGGAGGGTGAAGCTTTCTTT.

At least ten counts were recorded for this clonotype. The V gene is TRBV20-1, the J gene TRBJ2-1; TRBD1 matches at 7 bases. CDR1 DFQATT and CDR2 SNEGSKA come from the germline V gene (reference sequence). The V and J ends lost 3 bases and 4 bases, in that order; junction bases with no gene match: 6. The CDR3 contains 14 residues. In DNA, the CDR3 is TGCAGTGCTAGGTTGTACAGGGGATACAATGAGCAGTTCTTC. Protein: CSARLYRGYNEQFF.